This TCR beta chain came from a study of response to subunit inactivated influenza vaccine. TCRdb passed the RT-PCR reads through MiXCR, listing each CDR3 protein once. The data hold hundreds of thousands of distinct CDR3 sequences, with 10% to 15% observed a single time. This clonotype was observed a handful of times. The antigen is not known. Study outcomes and limitations: The authors proposed limited new T cell recruitment per seasonal influenza vaccination.

The source material was non-naive T cells sorted from PBMCs, sampled around 14 days before vaccination. The sequence derives from a man aged 50-59 years who received an inactivated influenza vaccine.

The CDR3 DNA is TGTGCCAGCAGCTACCGACAGGGACGTGGCTACACCTTC. It is translated as CASSYRQGRGYTF. This chain joins TRBV3-1 and TRBJ1-2; 7 bases are shared with TRBD1. CDR3 length: 13 residues. Germline trimming cut 5 bases from V and 7 bases from J; bases unmatched to any gene: 7. Germline V gene lookup returns CDR1 LGHDT and CDR2 YNNKEL (reference sequence).